The table lists the clone carrying this T cell receptor beta chain with a few counts. No antigen is known for it. This entry comes from a study of T cells after yellow fever vaccination. 5'RACE template switching added a universal primer site and UMIs to TCR cDNA. From the 5' RACE reads, TCRdb called clonotypes with MiXCR, one entry per CDR3 protein. Here the sample spans 500,000 to 650,000 distinct CDR3 sequences, 10% to 15% being singletons. Study-wide results and caveats: Just a small share of clonotypes turned up in the CD4 compartment as well as the CD8 compartment. Clones from primary vaccination mostly reappeared after the booster (around 97% CD4, less than 90% CD8).

J was trimmed by 3 bases and V by 4 bases; bases with no gene match: 5. Germline CDR1 is LGHDT and CDR2 is YNNKEL (reference sequence). The CDR3 contains 15 residues. Sequencing used PBMCs, obtained on the day of the yellow fever booster vaccination. This TCR was recovered from a man between 25 and 39 years old who received the YFV17D yellow fever vaccine. The chain has TRBV3-1 and TRBJ2-3; 9 nucleotides line up with TRBD2. CDR3 loop: CASSRTSDVTDTQYF. Written as DNA, the CDR3 is TGTGCCAGCAGCCGGACTAGCGACGTTACAGATACGCAGTATTTT.